The T cell receptor beta chain under discussion was sequenced for a study of blood T cell repertoires in COVID-19 (TCRdb year 2020). At the level of the whole study: The collaborator samples originated in the United States, Italy and Spain and spanned the acute and convalescent phases of COVID-19. The material from the prospective study consisted of cDNA or gDNA derived from T cells, B-cell-depleted T cells, or PBMCs. Deeply sampled blood TCRbeta repertoires from subjects exposed to, actively infected with, or recovered from COVID-19 were included in the dataset. The repertoires were released in a freely available public database meant as a resource for research on the immune response to SARS-CoV-2. Samples came from the ongoing ImmuneRACE study (first 160 participants) plus 1,254 subjects from 6 global collaborators. Sample metadata almost always included a de-identified subject ID, COVID-19 status, age in years and sex. Where HLA class I and class II types were available, the types were taken from metadata supplied by the sample provider, not from assay-based typing. Broader findings and caveats from the paper: The quantity of clinical and demographic metadata differed by source and by participant and was supplied without curation.

Participants in the prospective study were enrolled through a virtual design, were aged about 18 to 100 years, and lived in approximately 25 United States geographic areas. In the prospective study, cohorts were assigned on the basis of participant-reported clinical history obtained from a screening survey and a study questionnaire. Each participant in the prospective study had whole blood, serum and a nasopharyngeal or oropharyngeal swab collected by mobile phlebotomists. Participants in the prospective study had the option to provide additional blood draws and questionnaires over a roughly 2-month period. Blood samples from the prospective study were shipped frozen or at room temperature prior to DNA extraction. Notes on this clone: The target of this receptor is not known. No base quality information exists; no much larger clone differs at one position.

TCRbeta CDR3 regions were amplified from genomic DNA using the immunoSEQ Assay, a bias-controlled multiplex PCR. The authors' pipeline ran thus. The number of nucleated cells in each sample was estimated by amplification of reference gene primers within the assay. To quantify the absolute abundance of each unique TCRbeta CDR3 rearrangement, sequence reads were collapsed and filtered. For each sample, productive Simpson clonality was calculated as the square root of Simpson's diversity index over productive rearrangements. Not all clones reach the TCRdb copy of this immuneACCESS table, which keeps in-frame sequences only. Checked studies attribute under half of the gap to unresolved V genes and leave the rest unexplained. That table supplies the V and J calls and clone size; D and trimming were determined from the DNA. The sample includes fewer than 350,000 clones, with about 90% observed a single time. 1.7% of the sample rests with the top ten.

Taken from cysteine to phenylalanine, the CDR3 has 14 residues. Of the read, only the CDR3 DNA is kept; its 42 bases are in frame from base 1. CDR1 and CDR2 are read off the germline V gene as SGHVS and FNYEAQ. V is reduced by 4 bases and J by 0 bases, leaving a spacing of 7 bases between them. The V and J segments used are TRBV7-6 and TRBJ1-3; TRBD1 is a possible D gene, resting on 6 matching bases. The sequenced sample consisted of PBMCs or T cells enriched from blood (not recorded which). The clonotype was recovered from a woman under 30 with acute COVID-19. The CDR3 protein is CASSWTDSGNTIYF. The DNA is TGTGCCAGCAGCTGGACAGACTCTGGAAACACCATATATTTT.